What follows is one TCR beta chain and its context. Time point in this sample: before trial treatment. The data belong to a study of low-dose radiotherapy and immunotherapy resistance in tumors. This CDR3 spans 13 amino acids. V was trimmed by 7 bases and J by 2 bases, leaving 11 bases between them. Germline-derived CDR1 and CDR2 are MNHEY and SMNVEV (reference sequence). Alpha- and beta-chain coverage of first-strand cDNA came from TRAV- and TRBV-specific primers. A constant-region primer paired with the V-primer adapter amplified TCRs over approximately 20 PCR cycles. TCRdb independently ran MiXCR on the reads; one entry per CDR3 protein. The sample records around 80,000 distinct CDR3 sequences, under 20% being singletons.

Sequences were derived from PBMCs, sampled before treatment. The sequence was obtained from a male donor with prostate cancer. This chain links TRBV27 with TRBJ2-5, with D possibly being TRBD1 (6 bases). CDR3: CASKGHPQETQYF. Here the CDR3 DNA reads TGTGCCAGCAAGGGACATCCTCAAGAGACCCAGTACTTC.